Following are 16 T cell receptor beta chains from one sample sequenced in a study of T cells expressing NK-cell markers. For each CDR3 protein, TCRdb gives one entry from its re-call of the 5' RACE reads, without DNA. Reported are roughly 300,000 distinct CDR3 sequences; the ten largest clones contain 4% to 5%. Sequencing was performed on blood T cells: a sorted CD56 or NKG2C T cell subset, CD4+ or CD8+ T cells, or bulk PBMC T cells (not recorded which). The receptors derive from a woman between 18 and 69 years old in good health.

V and J are TRBV12-3 or TRBV12-4 and TRBJ1-2; there is no DNA to check the TCRdb D call of TRBD1. The CDR3 has 16 residues. CDR3 sequence reads: CASIPRKGAGGYGYTF.

The rearrangement links TRBV20-1 to TRBJ2-3; as DNA is missing, the TRBD2 call by TCRdb cannot be tested. Per the germline V gene, CDR1 is DFQATT and CDR2 is SNEGSKA (reference sequence). The CDR3 spans 13 residues. The CDR3: CSAGGALPDTQYF.

The V gene is TRBV5-1, the J gene TRBJ1-1. Germline CDR1 SGHRS, CDR2 YFSETQ. The CDR3 loop spans 16 amino acids. The CDR3 loop is CASSSGQGLMNTEAFF. The full variable domain, rest sourced from reference TRBV5-1 and TRBJ1-1, is KAGVTQTPRYLIKTRGQQVTLSCSPISGHRSVSWYQQTPGQGLQFLFEYFSETQRNKGNFPGRFSGRQFSNSRSEMNVSTLELGDSALYLCASSSGQGLMNTEAFFGQGTRLTVV.

This chain uses TRBV10-3 with TRBJ2-1. Germline CDR1 and CDR2: ENHRY and SYGVKD. The CDR3 consists of 13 residues. CDR3 residues: CANSGSSYNEQFF.

The chain couples TRBV25-1 to TRBJ1-1; lacking DNA, the TRBD1 call made by TCRdb goes unchecked. The germline CDR1 and CDR2 sequences are MGHDK and SYGVNS. This CDR3 comprises 14 residues. The CDR3 loop reads CASAADRLNTEAFF. The full variable domain, completed using reference TRBV25-1 and TRBJ1-1, is EADIYQTPRYLVIGTGKKITLECSQTMGHDKMYWYQQDPGMELHLIHYSYGVNSTEKGDLSSESTVSRIRTEHFPLTLESARPSHTSQYLCASAADRLNTEAFFGQGTRLTVV.

The chain links TRBV4-3 to TRBJ1-1; the D gene TCRdb calls, TRBD1, cannot be checked with no DNA. Germline V gene data show CDR1 as LGHNA and CDR2 as YSLEER. The CDR3 is made up of 14 amino acids. Here the CDR3 reads CASSQISGSTEAFF.

J is TRBJ2-5 and V is TRBV4-2; checking the TCRdb D call of TRBD2 is not possible without DNA. The length of the CDR3 is 16 residues. The germline gives CDR1 LGHNA, CDR2 YNFKEQ. The CDR3: CASSPGTSGAQETQYF.

The J gene is TRBJ2-3, the V gene TRBV20-1; TCRdb picks TRBD2, but there is no DNA to check that call. Looked up from germline, CDR1 is DFQATT and CDR2 is SNEGSKA (reference sequence). This CDR3 region has 14 residues. CDR3 in amino acids: CSAPTSGVTDTQYF.

The gene calls are TRBV6-1 and TRBJ1-5. The CDR3 has 14 residues. Germline loops: CDR1 MNHNS, CDR2 SASEGT. CDR3 sequence: CASRNSGSLEPQHF.

J is TRBJ1-2 and V is TRBV20-1. CDR1 is DFQATT, CDR2 SNEGSKA, per germline (reference sequence). The CDR3 totals 14 residues. The CDR3 sequence is CSARDTSQNYGYTF.

This rearrangement joins TRBV2 to TRBJ1-2; TCRdb returns TRBD1, unconfirmable since there is no DNA. The CDR3 extends over 14 amino acids. The germline V gene encodes CDR1 SNHLY and CDR2 FYNNEI. The CDR3 sequence: CASTPGDGDYGYTF.

The CDR3 region is CASRSGTGVKTGELFF. The chain is built from TRBV5-1 and TRBJ2-2; the TCRdb call, TRBD1, lacks DNA for checking. The germline V gene has CDR1 SGHRS and CDR2 YFSETQ. The CDR3 sequence is 16 residues long.

The V call is TRBV30, the J call TRBJ2-1; TCRdb designates TRBD2, a call that cannot be tested without DNA. The CDR3 loop spans 15 amino acids. Germline-derived CDR1 and CDR2 are GTSNPN and SVGIG (reference sequence). The CDR3 here is CAWSRAGSPRNEQFF. The entire variable domain, with the rest obtained from reference TRBV30 and TRBJ2-1, is as follows: SQTIHQWPATLVQPVGSPLSLECTVEGTSNPNLYWYRQAAGRGLQLLFYSVGIGQISSEVPQNLSASRPQDRQFILSSKKLLLSDSGFYLCAWSRAGSPRNEQFFGPGTRLTVL.

This CDR3 is CASSSGRTGGYTF. The chain employs TRBV5-4 and TRBJ1-2. This CDR3 spans 13 amino acids. Germline V gives CDR1 SGHNT, CDR2 YYREEE (reference sequence). Looking up the rest from reference TRBV5-4 and TRBJ1-2 gives the full variable domain: ETGVTQSPTHLIKTRGQQVTLRCSSQSGHNTVSWYQQALGQGPQFIFQYYREEENGRGNFPPRFSGLQFPNYSSELNVNALELDDSALYLCASSSGRTGGYTFGSGTRLTVV.

The rearrangement joins TRBV28 to TRBJ1-1; absent DNA, TCRdb's TRBD1 call cannot be checked. Germline V gives CDR1 MDHEN, CDR2 SYDVKM. The CDR3 covers 15 residues. CDR3 loop: CASRGPQKPNTEAFF.

This chain connects TRBV5-1 to TRBJ1-1. From germline, CDR1 is SGHRS and CDR2 YFSETQ. The CDR3 length is 15 residues. This CDR3 reads CASSSSSQGITEAFF.